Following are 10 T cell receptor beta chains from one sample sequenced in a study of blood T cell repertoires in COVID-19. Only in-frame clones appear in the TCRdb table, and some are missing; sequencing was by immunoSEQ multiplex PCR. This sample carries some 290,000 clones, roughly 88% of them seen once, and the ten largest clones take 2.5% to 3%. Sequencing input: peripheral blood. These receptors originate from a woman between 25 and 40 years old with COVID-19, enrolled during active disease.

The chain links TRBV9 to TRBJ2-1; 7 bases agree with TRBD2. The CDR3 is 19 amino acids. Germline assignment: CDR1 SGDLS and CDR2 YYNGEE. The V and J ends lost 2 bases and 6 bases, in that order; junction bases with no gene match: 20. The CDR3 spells CASSVRGRGSAGVINEQFF. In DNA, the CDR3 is TGTGCCAGCAGCGTTAGGGGAAGGGGTAGCGCGGGAGTAATCAATGAGCAGTTCTTC.

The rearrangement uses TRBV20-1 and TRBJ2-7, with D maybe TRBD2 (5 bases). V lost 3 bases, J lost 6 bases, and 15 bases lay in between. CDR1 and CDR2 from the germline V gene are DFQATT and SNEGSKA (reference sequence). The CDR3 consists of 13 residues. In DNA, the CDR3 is TGCAGTGCTAGTAAACTAGTCCCAAGCGAGCAGTACTTC. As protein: CSASKLVPSEQYF.

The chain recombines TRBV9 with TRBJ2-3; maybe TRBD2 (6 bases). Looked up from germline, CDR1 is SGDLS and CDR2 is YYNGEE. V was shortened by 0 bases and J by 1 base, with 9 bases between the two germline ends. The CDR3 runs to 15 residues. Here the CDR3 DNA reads TGTGCCAGCAGCGTAGGGGGCGGGGGCACAGATACGCAGTATTTT. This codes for CASSVGGGGTDTQYF.

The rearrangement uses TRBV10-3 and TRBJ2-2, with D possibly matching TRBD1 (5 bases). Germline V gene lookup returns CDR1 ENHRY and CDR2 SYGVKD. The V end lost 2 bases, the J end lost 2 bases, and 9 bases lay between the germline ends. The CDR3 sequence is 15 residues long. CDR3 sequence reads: CAISEPDINTGELFF. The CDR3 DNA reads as TGTGCCATCAGTGAGCCGGACATAAACACCGGGGAGCTGTTTTTT.

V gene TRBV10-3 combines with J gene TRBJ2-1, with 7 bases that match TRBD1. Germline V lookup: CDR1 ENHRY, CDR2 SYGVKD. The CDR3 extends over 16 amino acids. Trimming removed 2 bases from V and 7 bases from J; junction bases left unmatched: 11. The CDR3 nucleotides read TGTGCCATCAGTGAGCCGAGCCGACAGGGTGGGAATGAGCAGTTCTTC. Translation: CAISEPSRQGGNEQFF.

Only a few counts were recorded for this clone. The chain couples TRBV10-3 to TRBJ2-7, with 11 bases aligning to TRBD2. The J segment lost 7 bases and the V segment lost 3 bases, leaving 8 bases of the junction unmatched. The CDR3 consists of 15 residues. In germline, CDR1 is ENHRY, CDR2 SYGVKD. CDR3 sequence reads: CAISEGTSGEREQYF. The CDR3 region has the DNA TGTGCCATCAGTGAAGGGACTAGCGGAGAGAGAGAGCAGTACTTC.

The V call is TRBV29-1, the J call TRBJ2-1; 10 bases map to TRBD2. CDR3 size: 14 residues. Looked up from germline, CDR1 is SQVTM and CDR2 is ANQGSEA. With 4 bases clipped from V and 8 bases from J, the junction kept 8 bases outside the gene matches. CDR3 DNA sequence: TGCAGCGTTGTAACCCTAGCGGGAGTGGATGAGCAGTTCTTC. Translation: CSVVTLAGVDEQFF.

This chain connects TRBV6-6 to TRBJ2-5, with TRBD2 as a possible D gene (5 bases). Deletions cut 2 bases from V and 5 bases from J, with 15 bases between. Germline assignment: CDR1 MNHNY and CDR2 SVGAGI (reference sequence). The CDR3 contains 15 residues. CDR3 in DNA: TGTGCCAGCAGTTACAGTTCCCGTGGGGAGGAGACCCAGTACTTC. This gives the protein CASSYSSRGEETQYF.

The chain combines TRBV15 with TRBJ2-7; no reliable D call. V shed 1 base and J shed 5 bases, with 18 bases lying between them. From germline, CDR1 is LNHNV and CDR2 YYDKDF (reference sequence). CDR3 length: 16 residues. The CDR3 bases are TGTGCCACCAGCAGAGTAGTCCATGCAGGTTCCCACGAGCAGTACTTC. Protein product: CATSRVVHAGSHEQYF. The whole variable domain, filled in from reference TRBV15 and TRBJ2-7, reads DAMVIQNPRYQVTQFGKPVTLSCSQTLNHNVMYWYQQKSSQAPKLLFHYYDKDFNNEADTPDNFQSRRPNTSFCFLDIRSPGLGDTAMYLCATSRVVHAGSHEQYFGPGTRLTVT.

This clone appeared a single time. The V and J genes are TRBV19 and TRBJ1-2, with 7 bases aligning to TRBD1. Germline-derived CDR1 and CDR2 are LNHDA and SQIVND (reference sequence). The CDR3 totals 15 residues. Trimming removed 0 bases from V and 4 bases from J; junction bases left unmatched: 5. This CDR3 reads CASSIDPRTGYGYTF. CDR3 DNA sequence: TGTGCCAGTAGTATAGATCCTAGGACAGGCTATGGCTACACCTTC.